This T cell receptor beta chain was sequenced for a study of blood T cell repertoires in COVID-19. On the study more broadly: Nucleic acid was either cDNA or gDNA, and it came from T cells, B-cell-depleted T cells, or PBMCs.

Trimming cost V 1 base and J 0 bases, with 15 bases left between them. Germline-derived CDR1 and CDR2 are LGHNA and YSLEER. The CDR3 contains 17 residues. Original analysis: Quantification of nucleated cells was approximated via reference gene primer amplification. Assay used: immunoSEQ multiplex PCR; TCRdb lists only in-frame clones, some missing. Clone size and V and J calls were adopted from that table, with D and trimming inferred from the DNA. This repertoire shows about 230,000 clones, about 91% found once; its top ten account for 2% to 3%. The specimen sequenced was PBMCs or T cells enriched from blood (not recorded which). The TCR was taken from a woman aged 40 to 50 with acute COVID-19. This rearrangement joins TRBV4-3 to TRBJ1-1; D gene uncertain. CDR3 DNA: TGCGCCAGCAGCCAAGTAGCGGCGAGCGGAATGAACACTGAAGCTTTCTTT. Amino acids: CASSQVAASGMNTEAFF.